This TCR beta chain was captured by sequencing in a study of T-cell memory formation after mild COVID-19. TCRdb used MiXCR to reprocess the 5' RACE reads, holding one entry per CDR3 protein. The sample holds under 250,000 distinct CDR3 sequences, 15% seen once. CDR1 is SGHDN, CDR2 FVKESK, per germline. CDR3 length: 15 amino acids. V lost 1 base and J lost 4, with 12 bases in between. The sequencing sample was made of PBMCs or a T cell subset sorted from them (not recorded which). The genes are TRBV14 and TRBJ2-3; D remains unclear. This receptor was taken from an adult woman who had mild COVID-19 (a few samples of this study predate the infection). Cell type and time point are not known. The CDR3 coding sequence is TGTGCCAGCAGCCAAGCGAAGGTTCGCGCAGATACGCAGTATTTT. This gives the protein CASSQAKVRADTQYF.